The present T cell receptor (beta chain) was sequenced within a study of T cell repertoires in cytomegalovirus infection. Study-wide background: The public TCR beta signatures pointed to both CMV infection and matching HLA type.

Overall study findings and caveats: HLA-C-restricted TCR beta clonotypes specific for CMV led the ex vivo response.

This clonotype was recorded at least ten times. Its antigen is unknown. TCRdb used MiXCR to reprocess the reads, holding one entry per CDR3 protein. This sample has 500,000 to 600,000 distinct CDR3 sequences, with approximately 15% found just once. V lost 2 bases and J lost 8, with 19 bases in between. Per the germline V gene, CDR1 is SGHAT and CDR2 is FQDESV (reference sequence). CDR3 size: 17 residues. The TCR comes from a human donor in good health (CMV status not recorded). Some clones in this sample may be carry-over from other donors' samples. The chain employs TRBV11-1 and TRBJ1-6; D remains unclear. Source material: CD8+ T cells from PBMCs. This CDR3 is CASSLSLQSPGDSPLHF. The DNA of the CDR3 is TGTGCCAGCAGCTTATCCCTACAGAGCCCCGGGGATTCACCCCTCCACTTT.